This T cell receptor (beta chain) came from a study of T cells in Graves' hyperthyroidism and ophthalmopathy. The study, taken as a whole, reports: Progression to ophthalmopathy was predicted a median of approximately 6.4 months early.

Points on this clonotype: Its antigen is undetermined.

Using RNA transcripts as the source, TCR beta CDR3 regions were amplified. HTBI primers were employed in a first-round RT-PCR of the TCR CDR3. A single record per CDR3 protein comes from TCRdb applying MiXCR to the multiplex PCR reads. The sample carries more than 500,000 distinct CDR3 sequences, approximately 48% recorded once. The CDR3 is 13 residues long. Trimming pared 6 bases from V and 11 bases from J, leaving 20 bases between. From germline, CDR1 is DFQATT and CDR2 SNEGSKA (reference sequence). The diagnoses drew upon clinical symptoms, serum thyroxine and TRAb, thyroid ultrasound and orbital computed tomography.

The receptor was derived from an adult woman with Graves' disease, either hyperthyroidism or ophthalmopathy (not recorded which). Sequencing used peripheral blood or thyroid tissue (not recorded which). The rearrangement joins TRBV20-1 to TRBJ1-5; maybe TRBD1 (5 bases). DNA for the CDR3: TGCAGTGCCCGGGGCCTAGGGCGAGAGACCCAGCATTTT. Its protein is CSARGLGRETQHF.